This TCR beta chain was captured by sequencing in a study of cytomegalovirus exposure and HLA in healthy donors. Study-wide points: Cytomegalovirus-associated status was assigned to about 170 TCR beta chains. A classifier reportedly called cytomegalovirus status with high sensitivity and specificity.

Points on this clone: What it recognizes is unknown.

Repertoires were generated with immunoSEQ multiplex PCR, while TCRdb's copy carries only in-frame clones and drops some. In the table there are approximately 140,000 clones, less than 90% of which are singletons. The TCR comes from a man younger than 35 in good health and CMV-seronegative. Sequenced input: PBMCs.

CDR3 DNA sequence: TGTGCCAGCAGCTGGGGGGCCAACAGGGGCAATGAGCAGTTCTTC. This translates into CASSWGANRGNEQFF. The genes are TRBV7-8 and TRBJ2-1; D is possibly TRBD1 (7 bases). The CDR3 runs to 15 residues. Per germline, CDR1 SGHVS and CDR2 FQNEAQ. V was pared by 4 bases and J by 6 bases, with 16 bases between.